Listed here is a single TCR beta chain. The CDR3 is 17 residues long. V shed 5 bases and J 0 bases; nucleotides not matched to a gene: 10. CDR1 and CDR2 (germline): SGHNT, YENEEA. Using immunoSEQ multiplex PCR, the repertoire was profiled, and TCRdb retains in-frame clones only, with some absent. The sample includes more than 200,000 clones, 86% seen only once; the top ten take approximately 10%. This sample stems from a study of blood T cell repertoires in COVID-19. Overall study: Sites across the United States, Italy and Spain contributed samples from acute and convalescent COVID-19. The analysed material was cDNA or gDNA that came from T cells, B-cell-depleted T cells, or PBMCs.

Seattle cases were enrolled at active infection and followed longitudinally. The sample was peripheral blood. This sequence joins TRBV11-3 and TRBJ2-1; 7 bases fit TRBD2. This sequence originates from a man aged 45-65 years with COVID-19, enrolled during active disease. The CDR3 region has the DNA TGTGCCAGCAGCCGGTGGAACGGACTAGACTCCTACAATGAGCAGTTCTTC. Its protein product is CASSRWNGLDSYNEQFF. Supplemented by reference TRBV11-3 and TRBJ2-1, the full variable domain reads EAGVVQSPRYKIIEKKQPVAFWCNPISGHNTLYWYLQNLGQGPELLIRYENEEAVDDSQLPKDRFSAERLKGVDSTLKIQPAELGDSAVYLCASSRWNGLDSYNEQFFGPGTRLTVL.